The clone carrying this TCR beta chain was observed many times. The antigen is undetermined. Thyroid ultrasound, orbital computed tomography, clinical symptoms, and serum thyroxine and TRAb underpinned diagnoses. The sample belongs to a study of T cells in Graves' hyperthyroidism and ophthalmopathy. V was clipped by 5 bases and J by 8 bases; unmatched bases: 5. This CDR3 has 14 residues. In germline, CDR1 is SNHLY, CDR2 FYNNEI. Amplification yielded TCR beta CDR3 regions, with RNA transcripts as the source. A first-round RT-PCR of the TCR CDR3 used the HTBI primer set. Using its own MiXCR run on the multiplex PCR reads, TCRdb lists one record per CDR3 protein. Here the sample spans around 300,000 distinct CDR3 sequences, around 25% being singletons. Study-wide findings and caveats: A median around 6.8 months before onset, the model predicted ophthalmopathy.

The V and J genes are TRBV2 and TRBJ2-2; 10 nucleotides match TRBD2. The material sequenced was blood. This TCR came from a man between 40 and 49 years old with Graves' hyperthyroidism that later progressed to Graves' ophthalmopathy. The CDR3 loop is CASSLAGVGGELFF. CDR3 bases: TGTGCCAGCAGTCTAGCGGGAGTCGGTGGGGAGCTGTTTTTT.